The 29 T cell receptor beta chains reported below all come from one sample, sequenced in a study of T cells after posttransplantation cyclophosphamide (dated by TCRdb to the mid-2010s). Per the publication, the treatment or condition label means: high-dose cyclophosphamide on days +3 and +4 as single-agent GVHD prophylaxis. PTCy patients received busulfan and fludarabine conditioning, a related or unrelated marrow graft, and cyclophosphamide on days +3 and +4. The library was made by the immunoSEQ multiplex PCR assay. This immuneACCESS table, as held by TCRdb, lists in-frame sequences with V and J called but not all clones. Of the missing ones, under half trace to an unresolved V gene in checked studies; the others have no known cause. This sample holds around 10,000 clones in total, without any singletons. The ten top clones hold 26% of the sample. Material: PBMCs, obtained after allogeneic stem cell transplant with posttransplant cyclophosphamide. All receptors derive from a female patient in her thirties or forties who received an allogeneic stem cell transplant from a related donor, was CMV-positive, and had no GVHD. After a transplant, some T cells may be the graft donor's own cells.

This clone came up many times. The J gene is TRBJ2-7, the V gene TRBV6-5; D remains ambiguous. Germline CDR1 reads MNHEY; CDR2 reads SVGAGI. V lost 2 bases to trimming and J lost 0 bases, with 11 bases between them. This CDR3 is built from 15 residues. The CDR3, as DNA: TGTGCCAGCAGTTACCAGACACCTCCCTCCTACGAGCAGTACTTC. Protein product: CASSYQTPPSYEQYF.

The sample holds many counts of this clone. The J gene is TRBJ2-1, the V gene TRBV5-1; no reliable D call. Germline V lookup: CDR1 SGHRS, CDR2 YFSETQ. V was shortened by 2 bases and J by 2 bases, with 17 bases between the two germline ends. CDR3 size: 17 residues. The CDR3 DNA reads as TGCGCCAGCAGCTTTAGGTGGGCGCATTTAGCCTACAATGAGCAGTTCTTC. Translated, it gives CASSFRWAHLAYNEQFF.

This clone was recorded at least ten times. The chain uses TRBV6-1 and TRBJ2-7; D possibly corresponds to TRBD1 (8 bases). The CDR3 is 15 residues long. V was trimmed by 6 bases and J by 1 base, leaving 16 bases between them. Per germline, CDR1 MNHNS and CDR2 SASEGT. DNA for the CDR3: TGTGCCAGCAGAGAGCGGGACAGGTCGTCCTACGAGCAGTACTTC. Amino acids: CASRERDRSSYEQYF.

This clone was seen only a few times. This chain connects TRBV12-3 or TRBV12-4 to TRBJ1-2; TRBD1 might be the D (6 bases). The CDR3 loop spans 13 amino acids. With 6 bases removed from V and 8 bases from J, the gap between germline ends came to 16 bases. DNA of the CDR3: TGTGCCAGCAGCCTAGGACAGAGGTTAGGCTACACCTTC. Residues: CASSLGQRLGYTF.

This clone was seen many times. The chain recombines TRBV18 with TRBJ1-5; 7 positions agree with TRBD1. Germline V lookup: CDR1 KGHSH, CDR2 LQKENI. Germline trimming cut 1 base from V and 5 bases from J; bases unmatched to any gene: 8. This CDR3 has 16 amino acids. The CDR3 region is CASSPQDRAGHQPQHF. The DNA for the CDR3 is TGTGCCAGCTCACCACAAGACAGGGCGGGCCATCAGCCCCAGCATTTT.

This clone was seen a handful of times. The chain uses TRBV5-1 and TRBJ2-3; D might be TRBD2 (6 bases). The CDR3 is 14 residues long. V lost 4 bases and J 2 bases, leaving 11 bases between the germline ends. Germline CDR1 is SGHRS and CDR2 is YFSETQ. The CDR3 loop reads CASSRWGDTDTQYF. The CDR3 nucleotides are TGCGCCAGCAGCCGGTGGGGGGACACAGATACGCAGTATTTT. The whole variable domain, filled in from reference TRBV5-1 and TRBJ2-3, reads KAGVTQTPRYLIKTRGQQVTLSCSPISGHRSVSWYQQTPGQGLQFLFEYFSETQRNKGNFPGRFSGRQFSNSRSEMNVSTLELGDSALYLCASSRWGDTDTQYFGPGTRLTVL.

This clone was counted many times. V gene TRBV6-5 combines with J gene TRBJ1-6; D may be TRBD1 (5 bases). Trimming removed 2 bases at V and 5 bases at J, with 10 bases between. Germline V lookup: CDR1 MNHEY, CDR2 SVGAGI. The CDR3 covers 15 residues. The CDR3 loop is CASSYGGTDNSPLHF. In DNA, the CDR3 is TGTGCCAGCAGTTACGGGGGGACGGATAATTCACCCCTCCACTTT.

This clone was counted only a few times. The J gene is TRBJ2-5, the V gene TRBV24-1; TRBD2 matches 11 bases. The CDR3 covers 15 residues. V dropped 1 base and J dropped 5; count of bases not matched to a gene: 2. The germline V gene encodes CDR1 KGHDR and CDR2 SFDVKD. The CDR3 DNA is TGTGCCACCAGTGATTTCGCTAGCGGGGGGGAGACCCAGTACTTC. It translates to CATSDFASGGETQYF.

There are many counts of this clone. V usage is TRBV7-3 and J usage is TRBJ2-3; 11 nucleotides match TRBD2. After removal of 4 bases from V and 1 base from J, the junction contained 1 base not matched to a gene. CDR3 length: 15 amino acids. Per germline, CDR1 SGHTA and CDR2 FQGTGA. The DNA of the CDR3 is TGTGCCAGCAGCTCACTAGCGGGGGGCACAGATACGCAGTATTTT. This gives the protein CASSSLAGGTDTQYF.

This clone showed up many times. The chain has TRBV5-1 and TRBJ2-7; 11 bases align to TRBD2. Losses at the gene ends were 0 bases for V and 0 bases for J; bases not matched to a gene: 2. The CDR3 consists of 16 residues. The germline gives CDR1 SGHRS, CDR2 YFSETQ. The CDR3 region has the DNA TGCGCCAGCAGCTTGGCGACTAGCGGGGACTCCTACGAGCAGTACTTC. Its translation: CASSLATSGDSYEQYF.

This clone was seen at least ten times. V and J are TRBV6-5 and TRBJ2-3, with TRBD1 matching 7 bases. The CDR3 has 15 residues. Trimming cost V 5 bases and J 0 bases; bases outside gene matches: 5. Germline CDR1 is MNHEY and CDR2 is SVGAGI. This CDR3 reads CASSQGTESTDTQYF. The CDR3 nucleotides read TGTGCCAGCAGTCAAGGGACAGAGAGCACAGATACGCAGTATTTT.

This clone was seen many times. The chain couples TRBV6-1 to TRBJ1-2, with 10 bases that match TRBD1. Germline V gene sequence: CDR1 MNHNS, CDR2 SASEGT. The CDR3 runs to 17 residues. V gave up 2 bases and J gave up 2 bases; unmatched junction bases: 8. The CDR3 here is CASSELGTGVPNYGYTF. The CDR3 nucleotides read TGTGCCAGCAGTGAACTCGGGACAGGGGTTCCAAACTATGGCTACACCTTC.

This clone was seen at least ten times. V is TRBV19 and J is TRBJ1-6; 7 nucleotides line up with TRBD1. Germline CDR1 LNHDA, CDR2 SQIVND (reference sequence). This CDR3 region has 14 residues. V was clipped by 7 bases and J by 6 bases; unmatched bases: 6. The CDR3 nucleotides read TGTGCCAGTACCATCACAGGGGTTAATTCACCCCTCCACTTT. Its translation is CASTITGVNSPLHF.

This clone was counted ten times or more. This chain joins TRBV19 and TRBJ1-4; 8 bases fit TRBD1. The CDR3 spans 16 residues. Losses at the gene ends were 6 bases for V and 3 bases for J; bases not matched to a gene: 9. In germline, CDR1 is LNHDA, CDR2 SQIVND (reference sequence). The CDR3 is CASRARAGQANEKLFF. The CDR3 DNA reads TGTGCCAGTAGGGCCCGGGCGGGACAGGCTAATGAAAAACTGTTTTTT.

This clone was picked up many times. This sequence joins TRBV19 and TRBJ1-5; TRBD1 is a possible D gene (6 bases). The CDR3 extends over 16 amino acids. The V end lost 7 bases, the J end lost 0 bases, and 16 bases lay between the germline ends. CDR1 and CDR2 (germline): LNHDA, SQIVND (reference sequence). The CDR3 loop reads CASTPYRVGSNQPQHF. Written as DNA, the CDR3 is TGTGCCAGTACCCCATACAGGGTTGGTAGCAATCAGCCCCAGCATTTT.

In its sample, this clone was seen many times. V usage is TRBV7-6 and J usage is TRBJ1-4; D may be TRBD1 (6 bases). Germline V gene sequence: CDR1 SGHVS, CDR2 FNYEAQ. The CDR3 loop spans 15 amino acids. Between the trimmed V and J ends, which lost 5 bases and 0 bases, there was a span of 10 bases. The CDR3 loop is CASSRQVPTNEKLFF. The CDR3 DNA is TGTGCCAGCAGCAGACAGGTACCAACTAATGAAAAACTGTTTTTT.

The sample holds many counts of this clone. The rearrangement links TRBV6-1 to TRBJ2-2; 8 bases are shared with TRBD1. The germline V gene has CDR1 MNHNS and CDR2 SASEGT. With V trimmed by 3 bases and J by 0 bases, 6 bases remained unmatched. CDR3 length: 17 residues. The CDR3 loop reads CASSERTGFANTGELFF. The CDR3 nucleotides read TGTGCCAGCAGTGAGAGGACAGGGTTCGCGAACACCGGGGAGCTGTTTTTT.

This clone was picked up many times. The rearrangement joins TRBV27 to TRBJ1-6, with unresolved D. V gave up 5 bases and J gave up 10 bases, with 12 bases separating them. Germline V CDR1 and CDR2: MNHEY, SMNVEV (reference sequence). The CDR3 extends over 13 amino acids. CDR3 loop: CASSPPRRSPLHF. For the CDR3, the DNA is TGTGCCAGCAGTCCTCCCAGGAGATCACCCCTCCACTTT.

This clone was detected many times. The V and J genes are TRBV10-3 and TRBJ2-1; maybe TRBD1 (6 bases). Germline V gene lookup returns CDR1 ENHRY and CDR2 SYGVKD. The length of the CDR3 is 15 residues. V dropped 1 base and J dropped 2 bases, with 9 bases sitting between them. The CDR3 DNA sequence: TGTGCCATCAGTGAGTGGACAGTAACCTACAATGAGCAGTTCTTC. It is translated as CAISEWTVTYNEQFF.

Details on this clone: Mismatch with germline at one junction end may stem from a read error. The rearrangement links TRBV23-1 to TRBJ1-5; D call uncertain. TRBV23-1 is an open reading frame whose function is uncertain. There are 15 residues in the CDR3. The CDR3 DNA sequence: TGCGCCAGCAGGCAATTATCACACGAAGGCCAGCCCCAGCATTTT. Translation gives CASRQLSHEGQPQHF.

Many counts were recorded for this clone. The chain uses TRBV2 and TRBJ1-4; the match to TRBD1 covers 9 bases. J was trimmed by 5 bases and V by 7 bases; bases with no gene match: 8. CDR1 is SNHLY and CDR2 is FYNNEI in the germline V gene. The CDR3 has 15 residues. This chain's CDR3 is CASTLRGTGNEKLFF. DNA for the CDR3: TGTGCCAGCACCCTGAGGGGGACAGGGAATGAAAAACTGTTTTTT.

This clone appeared many times. The CDR3 bases are TGTGCCAGCAGCTTAAGACTAGTGGCCGGGGAGCTGTTTTTT. Amino acid sequence: CASSLRLVAGELFF. This chain joins TRBV7-6 and TRBJ2-2; a possible D gene is TRBD2 (6 bases). The ends were cut back, 2 bases at V and 6 bases at J, with 10 bases in the middle. Germline CDR1 reads SGHVS; CDR2 reads FNYEAQ. The length of the CDR3 is 14 residues. The full variable domain, its missing parts supplied by reference TRBV7-6 and TRBJ2-2, is GAGVSQSPRYKVTKRGQDVALRCDPISGHVSLYWYRQALGQGPEFLTYFNYEAQQDKSGLPNDRFSAERPEGSISTLTIQRTEQRDSAMYRCASSLRLVAGELFFGEGSRLTVL.

This clone was seen ten or more times. The chain is built from TRBV25-1 and TRBJ1-4, with 7 positions matching TRBD1. The CDR3 has 14 residues. Germline lookup yields CDR1 MGHDK and CDR2 SYGVNS. J was trimmed by 10 bases and V by 2 bases; bases with no gene match: 7. In DNA, the CDR3 is TGTGCCAGCAGTGAAGGACAGGTGGGCGGAAAACTGTTTTTT. Encoded protein: CASSEGQVGGKLFF.

This clone was detected ten times or more. The CDR3 nucleotides read TGTGCCAGCAGCCTAGTTCATGAAGCTTTCTTT. It encodes CASSLVHEAFF. The chain joins TRBV14 to TRBJ1-1; no firm D call. The CDR3 sequence is 11 residues long. V lost 4 bases and J lost 7, with 7 bases in between. CDR1 is SGHDN, CDR2 FVKESK, per germline.

This clone has just a few counts. The rearrangement links TRBV19 to TRBJ2-7; a possible D gene is TRBD1 (5 bases). This CDR3 contains 13 residues. V was clipped by 1 base and J by 3 bases, with 7 bases between them. The germline gives CDR1 LNHDA, CDR2 SQIVND (reference sequence). For the CDR3, the DNA is TGTGCCAGTAGTATAGGACAGCTCTACGAGCAGTACTTC. Residues: CASSIGQLYEQYF.

This clone was observed many times. V is TRBV6-6 and J is TRBJ1-4; no clear D. Per the germline V gene, CDR1 is MNHNY and CDR2 is SVGAGI (reference sequence). Between the trimmed V and J ends, which lost 7 bases and 7 bases, there was a span of 10 bases. This CDR3 has 12 residues. The CDR3 region has the DNA TGTGCCAGCACCTTACGCGGTGAAAAACTGTTTTTT. Its protein is CASTLRGEKLFF.

This clone was observed at least ten times. The chain is built from TRBV18 and TRBJ2-5, with D perhaps matching TRBD2 (6 bases). In germline, CDR1 is KGHSH, CDR2 LQKENI. The CDR3 has 13 amino acids. V dropped 5 bases and J dropped 2 bases, with 9 bases sitting between them. The CDR3 loop is CASSLGLQETQYF. CDR3 coding DNA: TGTGCCAGCTCATTGGGACTTCAAGAGACCCAGTACTTC.

This clone showed up many times. The chain carries TRBV18 and TRBJ1-1; the match to TRBD1 covers 8 bases. V was pared by 5 bases and J by 7 bases, with 12 bases of the junction left unmatched. Germline V lookup: CDR1 KGHSH, CDR2 LQKENI. This CDR3 contains 15 residues. The CDR3 region has the DNA TGTGCCAGCTCAGACCGGCCCGGGACAGGCTTTGAAGCTTTCTTT. It translates to CASSDRPGTGFEAFF.

The table lists this clone with many counts. This chain uses TRBV6-1 with TRBJ1-4; 7 bases match TRBD1. CDR3 length: 15 residues. The germline V gene encodes CDR1 MNHNS and CDR2 SASEGT. Trimming took 5 bases from V and 7 from J; bases not matched to a gene: 10. In DNA form, the CDR3 reads TGTGCCAGCAGTTTACAGGGGTCAGACGGTGAAAAACTGTTTTTT. Protein: CASSLQGSDGEKLFF.